This T cell receptor (beta chain) is from a study of blood T cell repertoires in COVID-19. Study background: Researchers got acute and convalescent COVID-19 samples from the United States, Italy and Spain. In each case, the material was cDNA or gDNA derived from T cells, B-cell-depleted T cells, or PBMCs.

Authors' methods: By means of reference gene primer amplification, nucleated cell counts were estimated. Repertoires were generated with immunoSEQ multiplex PCR, while TCRdb's copy carries only in-frame clones and drops some. D and trimming were read from the DNA, whereas the V and J calls and clone size are those reported in that table. The table includes approximately 150,000 clones, about 90% detected once. With V trimmed by 0 bases and J by 2 bases, 7 bases remained unmatched. CDR3 length equals 17 residues. Germline values: CDR1 SGHNT, CDR2 YYREEE (reference sequence). The TCR originated in a man aged 80 or over with acute or convalescent COVID-19. Sequencing used peripheral blood. The chain joins TRBV5-4 to TRBJ2-7; 11 bases are shared with TRBD1. The CDR3 here is CASSLAAGQGGTYEQYF. CDR3 coding DNA: TGTGCCAGCAGCTTGGCCGCGGGACAGGGGGGGACCTACGAGCAGTACTTC. Supplemented by reference TRBV5-4 and TRBJ2-7, the full variable domain reads ETGVTQSPTHLIKTRGQQVTLRCSSQSGHNTVSWYQQALGQGPQFIFQYYREEENGRGNFPPRFSGLQFPNYSSELNVNALELDDSALYLCASSLAAGQGGTYEQYFGPGTRLTVT.